This TCR beta chain was found in a study of regulatory T cells in long-lasting Graves disease (dated by TCRdb to the early 2020s). In the study overall: Patients with newly diagnosed Graves' disease had been on antithyroid drugs for under 3 months. Persistent Graves' disease patients were compared with newly diagnosed Graves' disease patients by peripheral blood TCR sequencing and RNA sequencing. TCR sequencing covered roughly 13 persistent and 20 newly diagnosed Graves' disease patients, approximately 33 samples in total. The study took place in China and was registered as a clinical trial. Beyond this particular receptor, the publication reports: Persistent disease showed preferential use of TRBV28, TRBJ1-2 and TRBJ2-5, whereas newly diagnosed disease favored TRBV20-1 and TRBJ2-1. A larger number of public clonotypes was shared among persistent patients (under 3,000) than among newly diagnosed patients (approximately 930). Compared with newly diagnosed patients, patients with persistent Graves' disease had lower TCR Shannon entropy and fewer highly expanded clones, which suggests clonal expansion. Peripheral blood alone was examined, since thyroid tissue, which constituted the primary lesion, could not be accessed. Sequencing and analysis were restricted to the TCR beta chain. As a limitation, the authors acknowledged that the small sample size may reduce accuracy.

The method was multiplex PCR. Sequencing relied on an Illumina HiSeq 4000. CDR3 regions were amplified by Arm-PCR with iRepertoire HTBI primers to construct TCR beta libraries. Before sequencing, the PCR products underwent gel purification. The original methods were these. A total of fewer than 65 TRBV and 14 TRBJ segments were identified across samples and were used for gene usage analysis of CDR3 amino acid clonotypes. COPE and FqMerger were used to merge filtered high-quality paired reads into contigs. BLAST was used to align contigs to IMGT TRBV, TRBD and TRBJ reference genes, and CDR3 was defined according to IMGT. Any clonotype with a frequency above 0.1% was classified as a highly expanded clone. Shannon entropy was used to measure repertoire diversity, and the Gini coefficient was used to measure V-J evenness. Clonotypes shared by more than one individual were considered public. TCRdb handled the public reads itself, with Q25 trimming in fastp and clone calling in MiXCR, and kept productive beta chains. Rows are combined by CDR3 protein, so each entry shows the most common genes and DNA. V and J calls and clone size were set by TCRdb, not the authors. The sample has hundreds of thousands of distinct CDR3 sequences on record, approximately 15% of them singletons. 15% to 20% of the sample is held by the ten biggest clonotypes.

The germline V gene gives CDR1 as KGHSH and CDR2 as LQKENI. V sheds 5 bases and J sheds 12 bases, leaving 11 bases between their ends. Spanning cysteine to phenylalanine, the CDR3 consists of 11 amino acids. This entry keeps only the CDR3 DNA: 33 bases, framed from base 1. For this clonotype: Its specific antigen is unknown. The record has no base qualities; no much larger clone is one base away.

Interpreted using the paper, the time point label stands for: newly diagnosed GD, antithyroid drugs for less than 3 months. RNA was extracted from PBMCs in TRIzol for both TCR sequencing and RNA sequencing. The diagnosis of Graves' disease was made according to American Thyroid Association guidelines. Patients were recruited from an endocrinology department in Xi'an, China. From each patient, about 9 milliliters of peripheral blood was collected into an EDTA anticoagulant tube. Ficoll Paque Plus density gradient separation was used to isolate PBMCs, and no additional T cell sorting was done. RNA quality was checked with an Agilent 2100 Bioanalyzer and agarose gel, and concentration with a NanoDrop 2000. The data were also submitted as part of a second study, on T cells in Graves' hyperthyroidism and ophthalmopathy. As that second study puts it: A patient counted as having stable Graves' hyperthyroidism if no progression to ophthalmopathy occurred over 18 months of follow-up. Hyperthyroidism patients were aged 18 to 65 years and newly diagnosed, with disease duration of less than 2 months. Any patient with an uncontrolled infection, another autoimmune disease, pregnancy or lactation was excluded. Clinical symptoms, serum thyroxine and TRAb, thyroid ultrasound, and orbital computed tomography formed the basis for the diagnoses. A first-round RT-PCR of the TCR CDR3 used the HTBI primer set with the Qiagen OneStep RT-PCR kit. Most expanded thyroid clonotypes (frequency above 0.001) were also detected in blood, a finding suggesting that blood repertoires may reflect thyroid immune responses. A model built on a 13 V-J signature distinguished ophthalmopathy from stable hyperthyroidism, reaching 85% to 90% sensitivity and about 81% specificity in cross-validation and 80%/75% in testing. During validation, the model predicted progression to ophthalmopathy a median of approximately six months ahead of onset, with roughly 65% sensitivity and more than 72% specificity. TCR V-J signatures able to tell the groups apart were searched for in a discovery cohort of 100 patients, of whom more than 40 had Graves' ophthalmopathy and under 65 had stable Graves' hyperthyroidism. Whether ophthalmopathy could be predicted prospectively was tested in an independent validation cohort made up of 18 to 20 hyperthyroidism patients plus 17 patients who later progressed to ophthalmopathy. The approximately 100 discovery patients were divided at random into training and test sets in a 7:3 ratio. Thyroid tissue and blood T-cell repertoires from six or seven Graves' hyperthyroidism patients were also compared in the study. Following sampling, methimazole starting at 30 mg daily was given to hyperthyroidism patients, and high-dose intravenous methylprednisolone was given to ophthalmopathy patients. Libraries were constructed in a second round of multiplex PCR, after which size selection and purification were carried out. The libraries were sequenced on an Illumina HiSeq2000 using paired-end 100 bp reads. SOAPnuke was used to process the raw data, removing reads that contained adapters or uncalled bases, had a mean Phred below 15, or lacked an exact match to the constant primer or identifier. High-quality paired reads were merged with COPE v1.2.5, and unique nucleotide sequences were defined as clonotypes. MiTCR v1.1 was used to align clonotypes to the IMGT TRBV, TRBD and TRBJ reference segments. The analysis included only V-J combinations with a frequency above 0.0001, which together covered 99% to 99.2% of the repertoires. The TCS score was defined as the ratio of F50 (clonal expansion) to E x V (chaos), calculated using BLOSUM62-based TCRdist between CDR3 peptides within each V-J. Welch's t-statistics and random forest reduced several hundred V-J features to 13, which were used in a naive Bayes classifier (R e1071). No statistical method was used to set the sample size in advance, and investigators knew the group allocation. According to the paper, TCR Vbeta CDR3 sequencing was carried out on 135 peripheral blood samples, which came from about 45 ophthalmopathy, about 75 hyperthyroidism and roughly 17 progressor patients.

Sequencing was performed on peripheral blood mononuclear cells (PBMCs), taken at new diagnosis, from a patient treated with antithyroid drugs. The sequence links TRBV18 to TRBJ2-1, with a tentative D gene TRBD1 over 6 matching bases. The sequence was obtained from a woman between 25 and 40 years old with Graves disease. Donor details come from another sample of the same person, matched by shared clones. The bases are TGTGCCAGCTCAAACAGGGAAGTGCAGTTCTTC. Its translation is CASSNREVQFF.